The 19 T cell receptor beta chains in this list originate from one sample, sequenced in a study of T cell changes during pregnancy in multiple sclerosis. TCRdb's copy holds only in-frame clones and misses some; the assay was immunoSEQ multiplex PCR. The table shows about 100,000 clones, with about nine tenths occurring only once. Sequenced here: peripheral blood, sampled in the third trimester of pregnancy. The source is a female donor in good health, enrolled as a control in a pregnancy study.

The rearrangement uses TRBV5-1 and TRBJ1-5, with D perhaps matching TRBD1 (5 bases). Germline V gene sequence: CDR1 SGHRS, CDR2 YFSETQ. The CDR3 is 15 residues long. V lost 1 base, J lost 2 bases, and 10 bases lay in between. This chain's CDR3 is CASSLWGAGNQPQHF. The CDR3 nucleotides read TGCGCCAGCAGCTTGTGGGGCGCGGGCAATCAGCCCCAGCATTTT.

The genes are TRBV6-5 and TRBJ1-6; the match to TRBD1 covers 8 bases. The CDR3 sequence is 16 residues long. Trimming at V came to 2 bases and at J to 9 bases, leaving 9 bases not matched to a gene. CDR1 and CDR2 from the germline V gene are MNHEY and SVGAGI. The CDR3 DNA reads TGTGCCAGCAGTTACCTAGTAGGACAGGGAATTTCACCCCTCCACTTT. It translates to CASSYLVGQGISPLHF.

V and J are TRBV10-3 and TRBJ1-1; the match to TRBD1 covers 7 bases. The CDR3 has 15 residues. The V gene's germline CDR1 is ENHRY and CDR2 SYGVKD. The V and J ends lost 3 bases and 0 bases, in that order; junction bases with no gene match: 4. In DNA, the CDR3 is TGTGCCATCAGTGAAAGGACAGGTTTGAACACTGAAGCTTTCTTT. Residues: CAISERTGLNTEAFF.

This sequence joins TRBV7-3 and TRBJ2-2, with a tentative D call TRBD2 (7 bases). V shed 5 bases and J shed 2 bases, with 15 bases lying between them. The CDR3 totals 16 residues. Germline assignment: CDR1 SGHTA and CDR2 FQGTGA. CDR3 coding DNA: TGTGCCAGCAGCCTAAACGGGGGGCTCAACACCGGGGAGCTGTTTTTT. Translating it yields CASSLNGGLNTGELFF.

As DNA, the CDR3 is TGCGCCAGCAGCTGGGGACAGGAAAATTCACCCCTCCACTTT. This sequence encodes CASSWGQENSPLHF. V is TRBV5-1 and J is TRBJ1-6, with 8 positions matching TRBD1. Germline V gene data show CDR1 as SGHRS and CDR2 as YFSETQ. The CDR3 totals 14 residues. V lost 3 bases, J lost 7 bases, and 3 bases stayed unmatched. Full variable domain (outside the CDR3, taken from reference TRBV5-1 and TRBJ1-6): KAGVTQTPRYLIKTRGQQVTLSCSPISGHRSVSWYQQTPGQGLQFLFEYFSETQRNKGNFPGRFSGRQFSNSRSEMNVSTLELGDSALYLCASSWGQENSPLHFGNGTRLTVT.

The chain links TRBV30 to TRBJ2-2; 9 nucleotides match TRBD1. V lost 2 bases, J lost 6 bases, and 4 bases stayed unmatched. CDR1 is GTSNPN and CDR2 is SVGIG in the germline V gene (reference sequence). CDR3 length: 14 residues. In nucleotides, the CDR3 is TGTGCCTGGAGTCAGGGACAGGGTGCCGGGGAGCTGTTTTTT. Its translation is CAWSQGQGAGELFF.

The chain recombines TRBV11-3 with TRBJ2-7; 12 nucleotides align to TRBD2. V lost 5 bases and J lost 4; bases outside the gene matches: 9. CDR1 is SGHNT, CDR2 YENEEA, per germline. The CDR3 runs to 16 residues. CDR3 region: CASSLPSGGVPYEQYF. DNA for the CDR3: TGTGCCAGCAGCCTTCCTAGCGGGGGGGTCCCTTACGAGCAGTACTTC.

J is TRBJ1-1 and V is TRBV7-8; D is unresolved. Trimming took off 5 bases at V and 4 bases at J, with 17 bases between the two ends. The germline V gene has CDR1 SGHVS and CDR2 FQNEAQ. This CDR3 spans 15 amino acids. CDR3 coding DNA: TGTGCCAGCAGCCCTGACGAGGGAGAAGGCACTGAAGCTTTCTTT. It codes for CASSPDEGEGTEAFF. Full variable domain (outside the CDR3, taken from reference TRBV7-8 and TRBJ1-1): GAGVSQSPRYKVAKRGQDVALRCDPISGHVSLFWYQQALGQGPEFLTYFQNEAQLDKSGLPSDRFFAERPEGSVSTLKIQRTQQEDSAVYLCASSPDEGEGTEAFFGQGTRLTVV.

CDR3 residues: CASSHGQTRDQPQHF. CDR3 sequence (DNA): TGTGCCAGCTCGCACGGACAGACCCGGGATCAGCCCCAGCATTTT. The chain has TRBV18 and TRBJ1-5; D may be TRBD1 (6 bases). CDR1 KGHSH and CDR2 LQKENI come from the germline V gene. Trimming cost V 6 bases and J 5 bases, with 17 bases left between them. The CDR3 runs 15 residues.

This sequence joins TRBV6-1 and TRBJ1-3, with 7 bases matching TRBD1. V lost 6 bases and J lost 2; bases outside the gene matches: 4. The germline V gene has CDR1 MNHNS and CDR2 SASEGT. The CDR3 contains 14 residues. CDR3 in amino acids: CASSADRAGNTIYF. DNA for the CDR3: TGTGCCAGCAGCGCTGACAGGGCTGGAAACACCATATATTTT.

This rearrangement joins TRBV28 to TRBJ1-2; TRBD1 matches at 8 bases. J was trimmed by 6 bases and V by 2 bases; bases with no gene match: 8. The CDR3 length is 15 residues. From germline, CDR1 is MDHEN and CDR2 SYDVKM. The CDR3 loop reads CASSLGQGGLNGYTF. CDR3 sequence (DNA): TGTGCCAGCAGTTTAGGACAGGGTGGACTGAATGGCTACACCTTC.

This chain connects TRBV5-1 to TRBJ1-1; tentatively, D is TRBD1 (6 bases). Germline values: CDR1 SGHRS, CDR2 YFSETQ. This CDR3 contains 16 residues. Trimming left V 2 bases short and J 3 bases short, with 17 bases between. CDR3 protein: CASSFLNLQGDTEAFF. The CDR3 coding sequence is TGCGCCAGCAGCTTTCTCAATTTACAGGGAGACACTGAAGCTTTCTTT.

The chain is built from TRBV4-1 and TRBJ2-1; D perhaps matches TRBD2 (6 bases). The CDR3 sequence is 15 residues long. Germline CDR1 and CDR2: MGHRA and YSYEKL. Trimming stripped 3 bases from V and 4 bases from J, with 13 bases between. The CDR3 bases are TGCGCCAGCAGCCATCCCCCGGAGGGTTACAATGAGCAGTTCTTC. It encodes CASSHPPEGYNEQFF.

This chain joins TRBV19 and TRBJ2-7; tentative D call: TRBD1 (5 bases). Germline V CDR1 and CDR2: LNHDA, SQIVND (reference sequence). The CDR3 length is 15 residues. The V gene lost 8 bases and the J gene lost 3 bases, with 20 bases spanning the gap. CDR3 sequence reads: CASALSNTGIYEQYF. The DNA of the CDR3 is TGTGCCAGTGCCCTCTCAAATACAGGCATCTACGAGCAGTACTTC.

V and J are TRBV2 and TRBJ1-5; TRBD1 might be the D (6 bases). Per the germline V gene, CDR1 is SNHLY and CDR2 is FYNNEI. The CDR3 contains 14 residues. Trimming shortened V by 5 bases and J by 5 bases, and 13 bases separated the two germline ends. CDR3 protein: CASSQGQKYQPQHF. The CDR3 nucleotides read TGTGCCAGCAGTCAAGGACAGAAATATCAGCCCCAGCATTTT.

This chain connects TRBV5-4 to TRBJ2-1, with 10 bases matching TRBD1. Unmatched junction bases numbered 3, after V lost 5 bases and J lost 1 base. CDR1 is SGHNT and CDR2 is YYREEE in the germline V gene (reference sequence). The CDR3 extends over 15 amino acids. CDR3 protein: CASRPGQGSYNEQFF. The CDR3 DNA is TGTGCCAGCAGGCCGGGACAGGGGTCCTACAATGAGCAGTTCTTC.

Only a few counts were recorded for this clone. The chain recombines TRBV5-4 with TRBJ2-5; TRBD1 agrees at 9 bases. Germline V gene sequence: CDR1 SGHNT, CDR2 YYREEE (reference sequence). The CDR3 consists of 16 residues. The V gene end was trimmed by 2 bases and the J gene end by 9 bases; junction bases not matched to a gene: 14. As DNA, the CDR3 is TGTGCCAGCAGCTTCTATCAACAAGGGACAGGGTATTCCCAGTACTTC. Its protein is CASSFYQQGTGYSQYF.

This chain uses TRBV20-1 with TRBJ2-5; TRBD2 is a possible D gene (5 bases). In germline, CDR1 is DFQATT, CDR2 SNEGSKA (reference sequence). V lost 8 bases and J lost 2, with 9 bases in between. The CDR3 is made up of 11 amino acids. CDR3 sequence reads: CSSGFQETQYF. The CDR3 nucleotides read TGCAGTTCGGGATTTCAAGAGACCCAGTACTTC.

The chain links TRBV7-6 to TRBJ2-1; no clear D. V lost 1 base, J lost 0 bases, and 10 bases lay in between. This CDR3 has 16 amino acids. Per germline, CDR1 SGHVS and CDR2 FNYEAQ. The CDR3 is CASSLGGRRSYNEQFF. In DNA form, the CDR3 reads TGTGCCAGCAGCTTAGGAGGCCGTCGCTCCTACAATGAGCAGTTCTTC.